These 20 T cell receptor beta chains came from one sample sequenced in a study of CD8+ T cells in alopecia areata. cDNA reverse transcribed from extracted RNA served as the sequencing template. The data were produced by immunoSEQ multiplex PCR, yet TCRdb's version contains in-frame clones alone and is incomplete. Among roughly 130,000 clones, roughly 61% were seen once, and the ten largest hold less than 5.5%. The sequencing here drew on CD4+ T cells sorted from blood, taken at week 0. The source is a human donor with alopecia areata.

The chain uses TRBV7-3 and TRBJ2-2; D uncertain. Germline CDR1 and CDR2: SGHTA and FQGTGA. There are 13 residues in the CDR3. The V and J ends lost 2 bases and 5 bases respectively, with 6 bases between them. CDR3 nucleotides: TGTGCCAGCAGCTTAGAAAGGACCGGGGAGCTGTTTTTT. The encoded protein is CASSLERTGELFF.

This chain uses TRBV9 with TRBJ2-2, with 11 positions matching TRBD2. Losses at the gene ends were 3 bases for V and 2 bases for J; bases not matched to a gene: 9. Germline V CDR1 and CDR2: SGDLS, YYNGEE. CDR3 size: 18 residues. The CDR3 loop is CASSAREGLAENTGELFF. Written as DNA, the CDR3 is TGTGCCAGCAGCGCAAGAGAGGGACTAGCGGAAAACACCGGGGAGCTGTTTTTT. The full variable domain, rest sourced from reference TRBV9 and TRBJ2-2, is DSGVTQTPKHLITATGQRVTLRCSPRSGDLSVYWYQQSLDQGLQFLIQYYNGEERAKGNILERFSAQQFPDLHSELNLSSLELGDSALYFCASSAREGLAENTGELFFGEGSRLTVL.

The V gene is TRBV15, the J gene TRBJ2-2; no clear D. The CDR3 runs 16 residues. From germline, CDR1 is LNHNV and CDR2 YYDKDF (reference sequence). Trimming shortened V by 0 bases and J by 1 base, and 9 bases separated the two germline ends. The CDR3 nucleotides read TGTGCCACCAGCAGAGATACGGCGAGGAACACCGGGGAGCTGTTTTTT. Amino acids: CATSRDTARNTGELFF.

Points on this clone: The sample carries other DNA sequences with the same CDR3. The rearrangement joins TRBV5-4 to TRBJ2-5; 7 bases are shared with TRBD2. The CDR3 sequence is 14 residues long. In germline, CDR1 is SGHNT, CDR2 YYREEE (reference sequence). J lost 2 bases, V lost 0 bases, and 1 base had no gene match. CDR3 amino acids: CASSLAGGQETQYF. In DNA form, the CDR3 reads TGTGCCAGCAGCTTGGCCGGGGGGCAAGAGACCCAGTACTTC.

This sequence joins TRBV4-1 and TRBJ2-4; unclear D gene. The CDR3 totals 17 residues. The V end was cut by 1 base, the J end by 1 base, with 14 bases between. Germline values: CDR1 MGHRA, CDR2 YSYEKL. CDR3: CASSQVAQPLAKNIQYF. Written as DNA, the CDR3 is TGCGCCAGCAGCCAAGTAGCCCAGCCCCTTGCCAAAAACATTCAGTACTTC.

V usage is TRBV28 and J usage is TRBJ2-7, with TRBD1 matching 8 bases. CDR1 and CDR2 from the germline V gene are MDHEN and SYDVKM. The CDR3 extends over 14 amino acids. V was clipped by 9 bases and J by 4 bases; unmatched bases: 11. DNA for the CDR3: TGTGCCAGGGAAACGGACAGGGCCCCTTACGAGCAGTACTTC. Its translation: CARETDRAPYEQYF.

The genes are TRBV5-4 and TRBJ1-6, with D maybe TRBD1 (5 bases). This CDR3 contains 13 residues. The V gene lost 3 bases and the J gene lost 7 bases, with 8 bases spanning the gap. Germline V lookup: CDR1 SGHNT, CDR2 YYREEE (reference sequence). This CDR3 reads CASSWGVNSPLHF. The CDR3 DNA reads as TGTGCCAGCAGCTGGGGGGTGAATTCACCCCTCCACTTT.

The rearrangement joins TRBV5-1 to TRBJ2-6, with D possibly being TRBD1 (5 bases). Trimming removed 0 bases from V and 4 bases from J, with 14 bases in between. Germline V CDR1 and CDR2: SGHRS, YFSETQ. The CDR3 covers 17 residues. The chain's CDR3 is CASSLVPGIPGANVLTF. The CDR3 nucleotides are TGCGCCAGCAGCTTGGTCCCAGGGATCCCCGGGGCCAACGTCCTGACTTTC.

This chain joins TRBV15 and TRBJ2-3, with D maybe TRBD2 (6 bases). CDR3 length: 15 residues. Trimming took 7 bases from V and 3 from J, leaving 17 bases between them. Per germline, CDR1 LNHNV and CDR2 YYDKDF (reference sequence). The CDR3 DNA follows: TGTGCCACCACAGCGGGTCCAAGGGGTACAGATACGCAGTATTTT. Its translation is CATTAGPRGTDTQYF.

V is TRBV9 and J is TRBJ2-3, with TRBD1 as a possible D gene (6 bases). Trimming removed 3 bases at V and 2 bases at J, with 13 bases between. This CDR3 is built from 15 residues. CDR1 is SGDLS, CDR2 YYNGEE, per germline. CDR3 amino acids: CASSAGTSDTDTQYF. CDR3 in DNA: TGTGCCAGCAGCGCGGGGACAAGCGACACAGATACGCAGTATTTT. The variable domain in full, with the rest retrieved from reference TRBV9 and TRBJ2-3, is DSGVTQTPKHLITATGQRVTLRCSPRSGDLSVYWYQQSLDQGLQFLIQYYNGEERAKGNILERFSAQQFPDLHSELNLSSLELGDSALYFCASSAGTSDTDTQYFGPGTRLTVL.

This chain connects TRBV25-1 to TRBJ2-7; D not resolved. The CDR3 spans 13 residues. Germline V gene lookup returns CDR1 MGHDK and CDR2 SYGVNS. Trimming shortened V by 4 bases and J by 4 bases, and 11 bases separated the two germline ends. CDR3 coding DNA: TGTGCCAGCAGTGCCTCTCCGGCGTACGAGCAGTACTTC. Amino acids: CASSASPAYEQYF.

The V call is TRBV29-1, the J call TRBJ2-7, with 7 bases that match TRBD1. The V segment lost 7 bases and the J segment 1 base; nucleotides outside the gene matches: 7. In germline, CDR1 is SQVTM, CDR2 ANQGSEA. This CDR3 has 13 residues. Written as DNA, the CDR3 is TGCAGCGCTGTAGGGACAGCTTCCTACGAGCAGTACTTC. Protein: CSAVGTASYEQYF.

The chain combines TRBV4-3 with TRBJ2-2; D could derive from TRBD1 or TRBD2 (5 bases each). Trimming shortened V by 6 bases and J by 0 bases, and 11 bases separated the two germline ends. The CDR3 is made up of 15 amino acids. CDR1 LGHNA and CDR2 YSLEER come from the germline V gene. The CDR3 loop is CASSPGPSNTGELFF. In DNA, the CDR3 is TGCGCCAGCAGTCCGGGACCCTCGAACACCGGGGAGCTGTTTTTT.

This chain connects TRBV5-4 to TRBJ2-7; the match to TRBD1 covers 10 bases. The CDR3 runs to 16 residues. Unmatched junction bases numbered 6, after V lost 0 bases and J lost 3 bases. Germline V gene lookup returns CDR1 SGHNT and CDR2 YYREEE (reference sequence). In DNA form, the CDR3 reads TGTGCCAGCAGCTTGGCGGGGACAGGGGTGGGCTACGAGCAGTACTTC. Translation: CASSLAGTGVGYEQYF.

The chain employs TRBV7-2 and TRBJ1-4; D not certain. Germline CDR1 and CDR2: SGHTA and FQGNSA. The CDR3 runs to 13 residues. V was cut by 6 bases and J by 6 bases, with 11 bases left in between. The CDR3 DNA is TGTGCCAGCAGTAGGAGTGGAGATGAAAAACTGTTTTTT. It translates to CASSRSGDEKLFF.

This clone occurred a few times. CDR3 residues: CASSSGTPTDTQYF. CDR3 nucleotides: TGTGCCAGCAGCTCGGGGACTCCCACAGATACGCAGTATTTT. The chain carries TRBV5-4 and TRBJ2-3; perhaps TRBD2 as D (6 bases). Per germline, CDR1 SGHNT and CDR2 YYREEE (reference sequence). V was shortened by 3 bases and J by 2 bases, with 10 bases between the two germline ends. The CDR3 is 14 residues long.

This chain uses TRBV27 with TRBJ1-4, with a tentative D call TRBD1 (6 bases). The CDR3 loop spans 16 amino acids. The V gene lost 4 bases and the J gene lost 8 bases, with 20 bases spanning the gap. Germline V gives CDR1 MNHEY, CDR2 SMNVEV (reference sequence). In nucleotides, the CDR3 is TGTGCCAGCAGTTCCCTACAGGGCGGCCAGAGCGAAAAACTGTTTTTT. Its translation is CASSSLQGGQSEKLFF.

The sample holds a few counts of this clone. The rearrangement uses TRBV2 and TRBJ2-7, with 13 positions matching TRBD2. J gave up 8 bases and V 7 bases, and 8 bases lay outside the gene matches. Germline V gene sequence: CDR1 SNHLY, CDR2 FYNNEI. The CDR3 runs to 14 residues. CDR3 nucleotide sequence: TGTGCCAGCACCCGCGGGACTAGCGGGGAGAAGCAGTACTTC. It yields the protein CASTRGTSGEKQYF.

The rearrangement uses TRBV2 and TRBJ1-4, with D tentatively TRBD1 (5 bases). CDR1 is SNHLY and CDR2 is FYNNEI in the germline V gene. The CDR3 spans 13 residues. Trimming left V 8 bases short and J 1 base short, with 8 bases between. CDR3 DNA sequence: TGTGCCAGCTTGAGGGGAACTAATGAAAAACTGTTTTTT. It specifies CASLRGTNEKLFF.

This rearrangement joins TRBV15 to TRBJ1-5, with D possibly being TRBD1 (5 bases). Germline CDR1 reads LNHNV; CDR2 reads YYDKDF (reference sequence). This CDR3 region has 17 residues. Trimming removed 1 base at V and 0 bases at J, with 13 bases between. The chain's CDR3 is CATSRVKRTTSNQPQHF. DNA of the CDR3: TGTGCCACCAGCAGAGTTAAGCGGACAACTAGCAATCAGCCCCAGCATTTT.